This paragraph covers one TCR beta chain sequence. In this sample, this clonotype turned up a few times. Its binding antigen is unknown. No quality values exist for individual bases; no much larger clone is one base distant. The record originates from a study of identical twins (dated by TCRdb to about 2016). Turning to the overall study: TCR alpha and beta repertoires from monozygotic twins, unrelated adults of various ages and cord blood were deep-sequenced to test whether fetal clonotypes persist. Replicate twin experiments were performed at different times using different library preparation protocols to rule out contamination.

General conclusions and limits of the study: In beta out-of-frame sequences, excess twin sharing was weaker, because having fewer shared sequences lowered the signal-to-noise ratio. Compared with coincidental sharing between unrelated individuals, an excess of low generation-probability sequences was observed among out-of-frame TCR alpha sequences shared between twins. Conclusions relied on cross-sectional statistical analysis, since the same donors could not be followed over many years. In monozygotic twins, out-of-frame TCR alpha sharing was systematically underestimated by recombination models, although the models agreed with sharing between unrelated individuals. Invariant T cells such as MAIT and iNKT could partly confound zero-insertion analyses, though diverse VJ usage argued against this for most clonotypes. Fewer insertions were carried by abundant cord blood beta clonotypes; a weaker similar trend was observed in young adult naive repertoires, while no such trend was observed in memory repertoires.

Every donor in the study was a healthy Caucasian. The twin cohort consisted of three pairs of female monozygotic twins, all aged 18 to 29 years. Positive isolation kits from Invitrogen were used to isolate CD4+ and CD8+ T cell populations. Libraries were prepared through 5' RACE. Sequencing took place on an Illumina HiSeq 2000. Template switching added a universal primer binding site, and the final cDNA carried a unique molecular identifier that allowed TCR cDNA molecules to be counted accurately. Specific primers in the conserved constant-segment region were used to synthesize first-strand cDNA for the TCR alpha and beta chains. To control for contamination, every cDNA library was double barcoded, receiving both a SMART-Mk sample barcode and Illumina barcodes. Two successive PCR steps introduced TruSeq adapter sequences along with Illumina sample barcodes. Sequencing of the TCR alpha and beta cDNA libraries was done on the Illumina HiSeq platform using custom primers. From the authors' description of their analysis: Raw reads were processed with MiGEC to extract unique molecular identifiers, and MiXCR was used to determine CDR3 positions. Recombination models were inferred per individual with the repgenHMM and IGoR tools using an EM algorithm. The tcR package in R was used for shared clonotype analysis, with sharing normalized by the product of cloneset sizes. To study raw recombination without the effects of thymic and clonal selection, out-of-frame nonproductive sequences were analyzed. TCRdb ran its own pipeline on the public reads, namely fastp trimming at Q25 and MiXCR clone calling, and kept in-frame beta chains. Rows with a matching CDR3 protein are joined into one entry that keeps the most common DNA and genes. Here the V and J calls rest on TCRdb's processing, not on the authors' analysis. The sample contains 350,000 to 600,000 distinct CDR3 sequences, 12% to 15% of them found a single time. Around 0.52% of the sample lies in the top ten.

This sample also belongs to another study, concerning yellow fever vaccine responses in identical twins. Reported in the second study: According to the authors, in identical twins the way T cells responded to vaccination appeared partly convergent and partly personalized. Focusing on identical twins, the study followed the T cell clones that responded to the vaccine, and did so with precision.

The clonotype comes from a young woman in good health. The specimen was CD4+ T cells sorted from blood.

CDR3 protein: CASSAWDLRGRYEQYF. The DNA reads TGCGCCAGCAGTGCCTGGGACTTACGTGGGCGCTACGAGCAGTACTTC. The V and J genes are TRBV10-1 and TRBJ2-7, with TRBD2 as a weak D call on 6 bases. A distance of 19 bases separates the germline ends of V and J, which lose 4 bases and 3 bases respectively. CDR1 and CDR2 are read off the germline V gene (reference sequence) as WNHNN and SYGVQD. Counted from cysteine to phenylalanine, this CDR3 has 16 amino acids. CDR3 DNA only is kept here, 48 bases in frame from base 1.